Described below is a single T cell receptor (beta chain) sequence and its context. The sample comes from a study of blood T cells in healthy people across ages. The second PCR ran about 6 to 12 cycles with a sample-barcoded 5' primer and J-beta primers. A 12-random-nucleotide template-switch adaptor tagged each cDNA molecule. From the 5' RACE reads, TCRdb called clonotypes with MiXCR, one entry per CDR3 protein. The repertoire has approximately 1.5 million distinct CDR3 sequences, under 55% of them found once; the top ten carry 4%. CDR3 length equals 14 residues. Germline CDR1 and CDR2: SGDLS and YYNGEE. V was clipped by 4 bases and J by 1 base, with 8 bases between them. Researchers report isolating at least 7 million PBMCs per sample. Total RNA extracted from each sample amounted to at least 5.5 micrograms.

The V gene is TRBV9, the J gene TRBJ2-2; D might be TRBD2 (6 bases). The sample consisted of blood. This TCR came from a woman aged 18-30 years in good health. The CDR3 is CASSRLVNTGELFF. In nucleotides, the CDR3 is TGTGCCAGCAGCCGACTAGTGAACACCGGGGAGCTGTTTTTT. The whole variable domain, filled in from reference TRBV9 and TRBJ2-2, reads DSGVTQTPKHLITATGQRVTLRCSPRSGDLSVYWYQQSLDQGLQFLIQYYNGEERAKGNILERFSAQQFPDLHSELNLSSLELGDSALYFCASSRLVNTGELFFGEGSRLTVL.